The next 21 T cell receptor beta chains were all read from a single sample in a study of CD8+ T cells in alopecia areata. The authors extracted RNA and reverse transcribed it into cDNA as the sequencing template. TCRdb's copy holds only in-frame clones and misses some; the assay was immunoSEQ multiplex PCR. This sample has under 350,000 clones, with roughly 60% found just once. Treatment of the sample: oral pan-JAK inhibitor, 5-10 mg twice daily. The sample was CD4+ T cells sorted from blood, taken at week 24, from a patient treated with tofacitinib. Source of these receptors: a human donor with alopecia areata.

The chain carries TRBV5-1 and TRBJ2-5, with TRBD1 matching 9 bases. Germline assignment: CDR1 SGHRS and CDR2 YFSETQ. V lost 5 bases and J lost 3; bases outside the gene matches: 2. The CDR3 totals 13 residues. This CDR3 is CASRRTGEETQYF. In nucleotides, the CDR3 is TGCGCCAGCAGAAGGACAGGGGAAGAGACCCAGTACTTC.

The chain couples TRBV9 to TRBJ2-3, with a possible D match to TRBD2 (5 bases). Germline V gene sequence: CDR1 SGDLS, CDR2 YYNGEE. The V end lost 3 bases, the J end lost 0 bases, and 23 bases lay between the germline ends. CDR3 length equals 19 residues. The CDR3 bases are TGTGCCAGCAGCGCTGGCCCGGCGGGCTTTTACCCTAGCACAGATACGCAGTATTTT. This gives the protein CASSAGPAGFYPSTDTQYF.

CDR3 sequence: CASSLGLWGTQYF. The CDR3 DNA reads TGCGCCAGCAGCTTGGGGCTCTGGGGGACCCAGTACTTC. The chain carries TRBV5-1 and TRBJ2-5, with D uncertain. Germline CDR1 reads SGHRS; CDR2 reads YFSETQ. V lost 0 bases and J 7 bases, leaving 10 bases between the germline ends. The CDR3 consists of 13 residues.

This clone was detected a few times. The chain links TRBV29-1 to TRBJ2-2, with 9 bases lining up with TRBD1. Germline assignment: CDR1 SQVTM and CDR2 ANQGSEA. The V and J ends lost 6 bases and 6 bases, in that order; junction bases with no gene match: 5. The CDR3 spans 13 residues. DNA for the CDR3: TGCAGCGTATACCGGGACAGGGCCGGGGAGCTGTTTTTT. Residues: CSVYRDRAGELFF.

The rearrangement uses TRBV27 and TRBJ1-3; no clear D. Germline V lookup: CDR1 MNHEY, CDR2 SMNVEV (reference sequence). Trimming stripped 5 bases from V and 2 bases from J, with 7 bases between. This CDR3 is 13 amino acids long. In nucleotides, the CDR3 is TGTGCCAGCAGTCCCTCGGCTGGAAACACCATATATTTT. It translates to CASSPSAGNTIYF.

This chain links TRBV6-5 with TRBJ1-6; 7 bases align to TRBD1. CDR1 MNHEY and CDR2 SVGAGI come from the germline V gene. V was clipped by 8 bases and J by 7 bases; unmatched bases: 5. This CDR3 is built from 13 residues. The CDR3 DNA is TGTGCCAGCGTACAGGGGCCCAATTCACCCCTCCACTTT. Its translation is CASVQGPNSPLHF.

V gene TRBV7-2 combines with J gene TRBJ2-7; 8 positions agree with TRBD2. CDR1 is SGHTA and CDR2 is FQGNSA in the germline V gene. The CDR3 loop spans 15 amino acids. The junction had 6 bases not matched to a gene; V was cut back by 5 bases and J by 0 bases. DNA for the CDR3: TGTGCCAGCAGCCCCCGGGGGGGAAGCTCCTACGAGCAGTACTTC. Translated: CASSPRGGSSYEQYF.

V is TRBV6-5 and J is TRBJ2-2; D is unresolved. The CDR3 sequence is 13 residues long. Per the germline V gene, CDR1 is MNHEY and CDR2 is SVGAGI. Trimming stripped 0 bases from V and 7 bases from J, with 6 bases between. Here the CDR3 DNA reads TGTGCCAGCAGTTACTCTAATCTCGGGGAGCTGTTTTTT. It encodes CASSYSNLGELFF.

This CDR3 is CASSAQGYTEAFF. The CDR3, as DNA: TGTGCCAGCAGCGCACAGGGGTACACTGAAGCTTTCTTT. This chain joins TRBV9 and TRBJ1-1; 7 bases align to TRBD1. CDR1 and CDR2 (germline): SGDLS, YYNGEE. Trimming cost V 3 bases and J 3 bases; bases outside gene matches: 2. The CDR3 runs 13 residues.

The CDR3 nucleotides read TGTGCCAGCAGCGTAGCTCCCGAGGGCCCCTATGGCTACACCTTC. Its translation is CASSVAPEGPYGYTF. The gene calls are TRBV9 and TRBJ1-2; unclear D gene. Trimming shortened V by 0 bases and J by 4 bases, and 13 bases separated the two germline ends. CDR3 length: 15 residues. Germline V CDR1 and CDR2: SGDLS, YYNGEE. The whole variable domain, remainder taken from reference TRBV9 and TRBJ1-2, is DSGVTQTPKHLITATGQRVTLRCSPRSGDLSVYWYQQSLDQGLQFLIQYYNGEERAKGNILERFSAQQFPDLHSELNLSSLELGDSALYFCASSVAPEGPYGYTFGSGTRLTVV.

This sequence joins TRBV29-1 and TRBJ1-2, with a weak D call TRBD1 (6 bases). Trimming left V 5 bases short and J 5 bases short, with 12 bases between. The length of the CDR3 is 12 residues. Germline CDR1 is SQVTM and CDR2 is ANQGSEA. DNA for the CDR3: TGCAGCGTTTCACAGGGCCCGTATGGCTACACCTTC. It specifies CSVSQGPYGYTF.

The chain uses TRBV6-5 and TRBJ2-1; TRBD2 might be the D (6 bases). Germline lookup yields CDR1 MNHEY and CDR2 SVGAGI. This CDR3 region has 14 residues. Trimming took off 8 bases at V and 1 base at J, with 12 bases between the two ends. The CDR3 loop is CASRRGRSYNEQFF. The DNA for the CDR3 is TGTGCCAGCCGGCGGGGACGATCCTACAATGAGCAGTTCTTC.

The CDR3 sequence: CASSLTGGTVGYGYTF. DNA for the CDR3: TGCGCCAGCAGCTTGACAGGGGGCACTGTTGGCTATGGCTACACCTTC. This chain connects TRBV5-1 to TRBJ1-2, with 9 bases that match TRBD1. V shed 1 base, J shed 4 bases, and the junction held 8 bases outside the gene matches. Per germline, CDR1 SGHRS and CDR2 YFSETQ. The CDR3 totals 16 residues.

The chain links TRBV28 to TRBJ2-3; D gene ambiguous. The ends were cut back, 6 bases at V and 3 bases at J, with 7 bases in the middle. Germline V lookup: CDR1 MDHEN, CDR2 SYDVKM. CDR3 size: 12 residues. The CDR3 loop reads CASSLVTDTQYF. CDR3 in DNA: TGTGCCAGCAGCTTGGTGACAGATACGCAGTATTTT.

The DNA of the CDR3 is TGTGCCAGCAGCTTAGATAGGGGCAATCAGCCCCAGCATTTT. Protein: CASSLDRGNQPQHF. This sequence joins TRBV7-8 and TRBJ1-5; no clear D. CDR3 length: 14 residues. V gave up 1 base and J gave up 2 bases, with 6 bases separating them. Germline CDR1 SGHVS, CDR2 FQNEAQ. Combining the CDR3 with reference TRBV7-8 and TRBJ1-5 gives the whole variable domain GAGVSQSPRYKVAKRGQDVALRCDPISGHVSLFWYQQALGQGPEFLTYFQNEAQLDKSGLPSDRFFAERPEGSVSTLKIQRTQQEDSAVYLCASSLDRGNQPQHFGDGTRLSIL.

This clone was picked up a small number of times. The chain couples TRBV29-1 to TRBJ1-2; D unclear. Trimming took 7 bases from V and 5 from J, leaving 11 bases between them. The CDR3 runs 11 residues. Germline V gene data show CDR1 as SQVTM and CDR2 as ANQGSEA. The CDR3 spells CSAEGSYGYTF. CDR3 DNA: TGCAGCGCTGAGGGCTCTTATGGCTACACCTTC.

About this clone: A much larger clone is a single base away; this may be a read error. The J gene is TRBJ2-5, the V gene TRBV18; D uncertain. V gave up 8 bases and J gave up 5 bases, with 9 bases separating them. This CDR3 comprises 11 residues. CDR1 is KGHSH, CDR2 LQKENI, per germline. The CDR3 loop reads CASSLMETQYF. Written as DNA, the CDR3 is TGTGCCAGCAGTTTAATGGAGACCCAGTACTTC. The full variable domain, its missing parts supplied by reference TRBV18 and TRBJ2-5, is NAGVMQNPRHLVRRRGQEARLRCSPMKGHSHVYWYRQLPEEGLKFMVYLQKENIIDESGMPKERFSAEFPKEGPSILRIQQVVRGDSAAYFCASSLMETQYFGPGTRLLVL.

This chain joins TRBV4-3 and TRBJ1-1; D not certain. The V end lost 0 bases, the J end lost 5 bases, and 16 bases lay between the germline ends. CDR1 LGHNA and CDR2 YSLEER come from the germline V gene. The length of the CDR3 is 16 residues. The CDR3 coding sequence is TGCGCCAGCAGCCAAGACCTGGGTGGCTGGTGGACTGAAGCTTTCTTT. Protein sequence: CASSQDLGGWWTEAFF.

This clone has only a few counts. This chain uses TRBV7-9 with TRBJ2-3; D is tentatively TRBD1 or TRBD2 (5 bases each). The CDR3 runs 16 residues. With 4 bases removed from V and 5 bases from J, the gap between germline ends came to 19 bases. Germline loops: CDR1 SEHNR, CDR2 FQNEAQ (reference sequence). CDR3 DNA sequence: TGTGCCAGCAGCTCAGCTCGGGGCCTCCGGGAAGATACGCAGTATTTT. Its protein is CASSSARGLREDTQYF.

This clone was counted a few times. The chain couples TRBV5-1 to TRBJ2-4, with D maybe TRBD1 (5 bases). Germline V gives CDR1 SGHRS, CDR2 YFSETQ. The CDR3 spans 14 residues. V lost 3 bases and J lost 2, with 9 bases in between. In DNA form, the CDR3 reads TGCGCCAGCAGCTCCAGGGAAACCAAAAACATTCAGTACTTC. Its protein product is CASSSRETKNIQYF.

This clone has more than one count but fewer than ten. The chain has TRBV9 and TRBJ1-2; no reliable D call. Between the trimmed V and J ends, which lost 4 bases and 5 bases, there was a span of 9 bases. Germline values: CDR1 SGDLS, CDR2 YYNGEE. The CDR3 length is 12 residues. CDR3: CASSLKGYGYTF. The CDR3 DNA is TGTGCCAGCAGCTTAAAAGGGTATGGCTACACCTTC.